One T cell receptor (beta chain) is described in this entry. Its antigen is not yet known. Per-base quality was not reported, and no clone a single base away is much larger than it. The trial excluded patients who had a history of autoimmune disease or were on systemic immunosuppression. Peripheral blood for TCR sequencing was collected from all dose cohorts at baseline, on cycle 4 day 1, and on cycle 7 day 1. The samples were drawn from a first-in-human, open-label, multicenter phase I dose-escalation trial of ivuxolimab. The trial enrolled adults with locally advanced or metastatic head and neck squamous cell, hepatocellular, melanoma or renal cell carcinoma. Before TCR sequencing, CD4+ T cells and CD8+ T cells from peripheral blood were sorted into separate populations. To sequence the TCRbeta CDR3 region, genomic DNA was isolated from the sorted cells. The immunoSEQ Assay was used for sequencing of TCRbeta CDR3 regions. TCRdb re-hosts the immuneACCESS table, in-frame sequences only. Its copies lack some clones; in the studies checked, an unresolved V gene accounts for under half of them, and the cause for the rest is not known. The sample data list 20,000 to 25,000 clones, and approximately 80% of these were observed just once. Jointly, the top ten make up around 29% of the sample.

The data are from a study of OX40 agonist ivuxolimab in advanced cancers. Study-level background: Ivuxolimab was an agonistic, fully human IgG2 monoclonal antibody directed against OX40 (CD134), a costimulatory receptor. Intravenous ivuxolimab was administered to patients every 2 weeks at six dose levels: 0.01, 0.1, 0.3, 1.5, 3 and 10 mg/kg. Of the approximately 53 patients in dose escalation, some 20 had hepatocellular carcinoma, some 15 had melanoma, 9 had renal cell carcinoma and 9 had head and neck cancer. A male proportion of roughly 80% and a mean age of approximately 62 years, ranging from about 23 to 79, were recorded for the dose-escalation cohort. Prior anti-PD-1, anti-PD-L1 or anti-CTLA-4 therapy was permitted, and about two fifths of dose-escalation patients had received checkpoint inhibitors. Partial responses occurred in three dose-escalation patients: two with cutaneous melanoma and one with hepatocellular carcinoma. Peripheral TCRbeta sequencing aimed to test whether ivuxolimab altered TCR sequence diversity and caused clonal T-cell expansion. The paper reports the monotherapy dose-escalation portion (N of about 54 patients) of the phase I ivuxolimab trial.

V has 6 bases trimmed and J has 5 bases trimmed; junction bases matching no gene number 11. The CDR3 runs 14 amino acids, cysteine and phenylalanine included. Only the CDR3 DNA stays, 42 bases, in frame from base 1. The germline V gene (reference sequence) yields GTSNPN for CDR1 and SVGIG for CDR2. Broader findings and caveats from the paper: In the 0.1-3.0 mg/kg groups, partial responders were among the patients with the lowest normalized peripheral clonal expansion, particularly in CD8+ T cells. Low levels of normalized T-cell clonal expansion were also seen in some nonresponding patients. On average, CD8+ T cells showed more expanded clones than CD4+ T cells after ivuxolimab. The antigen specificity of the peripheral T cells that underwent clonal expansion was not determined. At doses from 0.1 to 3.0 mg/kg, clonal expansion was seen in both CD4+ and CD8+ blood T cells between baseline and week 6.

Sequences were derived from CD4+ or CD8+ T cells sorted from blood, sampled in a trial of the OX40 agonist ivuxolimab. This receptor was obtained from an adult with an advanced solid tumor such as melanoma, head and neck, liver or kidney cancer. The receptor chain draws on TRBV30 and TRBJ2-7; 9 central bases correspond to TRBD1. CDR3 region: CACAPGQGPHEQYF. The bases are TGTGCCTGCGCACCGGGACAGGGCCCCCACGAGCAGTACTTC. Full variable domain (CDR3 extended with the reference TRBV30 and TRBJ2-7 proteins): SQTIHQWPATLVQPVGSPLSLECTVEGTSNPNLYWYRQAAGRGLQLLFYSVGIGQISSEVPQNLSASRPQDRQFILSSKKLLLSDSGFYLCACAPGQGPHEQYFGPGTRLTVT.